This TCR beta chain was obtained from a study of cytomegalovirus exposure and HLA in healthy donors. Notes on the study in general: It was approximately 150 TCR beta chains that were listed as cytomegalovirus-associated. High specificity and sensitivity for cytomegalovirus status were reported for the classifier.

Germline CDR1 reads LGHNA; CDR2 reads YSLEER. J lost 0 bases, V lost 1 base, and 4 bases had no gene match. The CDR3 covers 18 residues. The repertoire was sequenced with immunoSEQ multiplex PCR; TCRdb's copy has only in-frame clones and lacks some. The repertoire consists of more than 250,000 clones, with 86% occurring once and the leading ten covering 0.75% to 0.85%. The donors were part of the validation cohort, which consisted of some 120 subjects and was separate from the first cohort of roughly 620 subjects. Regarding this clone: Its antigen is unidentified.

The source is a woman aged 18-29 years in good health and CMV-seronegative. V is TRBV4-3 and J is TRBJ2-3; 13 bases line up with TRBD2. The sequencing input was PBMCs. The CDR3, as DNA: TGCGCCAGCAGCCAAGTCGGGACTAGCGGGACTAGCACAGATACGCAGTATTTT. Protein: CASSQVGTSGTSTDTQYF.